This entry is about one T cell receptor (beta chain). What it recognizes is unknown. The data stem from a study of cytomegalovirus exposure and HLA in healthy donors. Findings and caveats of the study: There were approximately 150 TCR beta chains listed as cytomegalovirus-associated.

Sequenced by immunoSEQ multiplex PCR; TCRdb stores in-frame clones only, minus some. This sample has tens of thousands of clones, with about 94% found just once. Trimming removed 0 bases from V and 1 base from J, with 12 bases in between. Germline-derived CDR1 and CDR2 are MGHRA and YSYEKL. The CDR3 totals 16 residues. The material sequenced was PBMCs. The chain couples TRBV4-1 to TRBJ1-2; D possibly corresponds to TRBD1 (5 bases). The receptor comes from a man aged 18-30 years in good health and CMV-seropositive. The CDR3 nucleotides read TGCGCCAGCAGCCAAGACCCAGGGCGGTTTAACTATGGCTACACCTTC. It specifies CASSQDPGRFNYGYTF.